The T cell receptor (beta chain) described here comes from a study of long-term antiretroviral therapy in people with HIV. Study conclusions and caveats: Diversity increased after ART yet remained lower than in transplant donor controls.

As to this clone: The antigen is not known.

The immunoSEQ assay was v3.0, run at survey level. This table comes from immunoSEQ multiplex PCR, and its TCRdb copy is limited to in-frame clones, with some not included. The sample records 30,000 to 40,000 clones, approximately 83% being singletons. Per the germline V gene, CDR1 is MNHEY and CDR2 is SMNVEV (reference sequence). This CDR3 has 13 amino acids. The V gene lost 3 bases and the J gene lost 2 bases, with 8 bases spanning the gap. The rearrangement uses TRBV27 and TRBJ2-7; D gene uncertain. This TCR was recovered from a young man with HIV. The starting material was unsorted PBMCs, obtained 2.2 years after starting antiretroviral therapy. The CDR3 here is CASSFTATYEQYF. For the CDR3, the DNA is TGTGCCAGCAGTTTTACAGCCACCTACGAGCAGTACTTC.